These 18 T cell receptor beta chains originate from one sample sequenced in a study of blood T cell repertoires in COVID-19. The method was immunoSEQ multiplex PCR; TCRdb's version includes in-frame clones alone and lacks a portion of them. In the table there are over 150,000 clones, roughly 91% of which are singletons. The sequencing input was peripheral blood. The source is a man aged 18 to 30 with COVID-19, enrolled during active disease.

The V and J genes are TRBV21-1 and TRBJ2-7; the table assigns TRBD1, which was not confirmed against the DNA. TRBV21-1 is marked as a pseudogene. The CDR3 covers 16 residues. The CDR3 region is CASSKERQLLSDEQYF. The CDR3 DNA reads TGTGCCAGCAGCAAGGAACGACAGCTCCTTAGTGACGAGCAGTACTTC.

The genes are TRBV6-5 and TRBJ1-5; the match to TRBD1 covers 8 bases. The CDR3 loop spans 14 amino acids. Germline trimming cut 4 bases from V and 5 bases from J; bases unmatched to any gene: 4. CDR1 MNHEY and CDR2 SVGAGI come from the germline V gene. CDR3 DNA sequence: TGTGCCAGCAGTTGGACAGGGTTGCATCAGCCCCAGCATTTT. This translates into CASSWTGLHQPQHF.

The rearrangement uses TRBV9 and TRBJ2-3; TRBD2 agrees at 14 bases. The CDR3 length is 16 residues. V lost 4 bases and J lost 0; bases outside the gene matches: 1. Per the germline V gene, CDR1 is SGDLS and CDR2 is YYNGEE. The chain's CDR3 is CASSWTSGRSTDTQYF. As DNA, the CDR3 is TGTGCCAGCAGCTGGACTAGCGGGAGGAGCACAGATACGCAGTATTTT. Based on the CDR3 plus reference TRBV9 and TRBJ2-3, the full variable domain is DSGVTQTPKHLITATGQRVTLRCSPRSGDLSVYWYQQSLDQGLQFLIQYYNGEERAKGNILERFSAQQFPDLHSELNLSSLELGDSALYFCASSWTSGRSTDTQYFGPGTRLTVL.

The chain combines TRBV7-7 with TRBJ2-1; TRBD1 matches at 10 bases. The ends lost 3 bases at V and 8 bases at J; junction bases unmatched: 1. Germline loops: CDR1 SSHAT, CDR2 FNYEAQ (reference sequence). The CDR3 runs 13 residues. The CDR3 region has the DNA TGTGCCAGCAGCTTTGGGACAGGGGATGAGCAGTTCTTC. It specifies CASSFGTGDEQFF.

The chain joins TRBV23-1 to TRBJ2-7, with D possibly being TRBD2 (5 bases). TRBV23-1 is sorted into the ORF group, with uncertain function. With 0 bases removed from V and 6 bases from J, the gap between germline ends came to 9 bases. The CDR3 extends over 13 amino acids. The CDR3 is CASSQSEELEQYF. As DNA, the CDR3 is TGCGCCAGCAGTCAATCGGAGGAACTCGAGCAGTACTTC.

CDR3 in DNA: TGTGCCAGCAGTCCTAGGCAGAAGATCTCCTACGAGCAGTACTTC. Amino acid sequence: CASSPRQKISYEQYF. This chain uses TRBV27 with TRBJ2-7; D is undetermined. The V gene's germline CDR1 is MNHEY and CDR2 SMNVEV (reference sequence). Trimming took 5 bases from V and 0 from J, leaving 14 bases between them. The CDR3 extends over 15 amino acids.

This clone appeared a single time. The gene calls are TRBV7-2 and TRBJ1-5, with D possibly being TRBD1 (6 bases). Between the trimmed V and J ends, which lost 0 bases and 7 bases, there was a span of 10 bases. Germline V gives CDR1 SGHTA, CDR2 FQGNSA. The CDR3 spans 14 residues. The DNA of the CDR3 is TGTGCCAGCAGCTTAGCGCCCCAGGGGCAGCCCCAGCATTTT. Translation: CASSLAPQGQPQHF.

The chain links TRBV4-2 to TRBJ2-1; TRBD1 matches 8 bases. V trimming: 2 bases; J trimming: 5 bases; junction bases outside the gene matches: 5. Germline lookup yields CDR1 LGHNA and CDR2 YNFKEQ. This CDR3 is built from 15 residues. In nucleotides, the CDR3 is TGTGCCAGCAGCCAACGACAGGGGACAAACAATGAGCAGTTCTTC. It is translated as CASSQRQGTNNEQFF.

About this clone: The germline gene is not matched at one end of the junction; a read error may be the cause. The chain links TRBV5-5 to TRBJ1-4; a possible D gene is TRBD1 (5 bases). The CDR3 covers 16 residues. Germline V gene lookup returns CDR1 SGHKS and CDR2 YYEKEE (reference sequence). This CDR3 is CASSFSGGATNEKLLF. CDR3 coding DNA: TGTGCCAGCAGCTTTTCGGGGGGAGCAACTAATGAAAAACTGCTTTTT.

CDR3 nucleotides: TGTGCCAGTAGTATAGCCGAGGCGTCAGTTCCCTCTGGGGCCAACGTCCTGACTTTC. This sequence encodes CASSIAEASVPSGANVLTF. The rearrangement uses TRBV19 and TRBJ2-6; no definite D call. CDR1 is LNHDA and CDR2 is SQIVND in the germline V gene (reference sequence). The CDR3 length is 19 residues. Trimming removed 1 base at V and 0 bases at J, with 16 bases between.

Only one count was recorded for this clone. The rearrangement links TRBV6-5 to TRBJ2-7; D gene ambiguous. The germline CDR1 and CDR2 sequences are MNHEY and SVGAGI. Between the trimmed V and J ends, which lost 3 bases and 0 bases, there was a span of 6 bases. The CDR3 extends over 13 amino acids. This CDR3 reads CASSYDNSYEQYF. The CDR3 DNA reads as TGTGCCAGCAGTTATGACAACTCCTACGAGCAGTACTTC.

The V call is TRBV5-5, the J call TRBJ2-7; unclear D gene. This CDR3 is built from 14 residues. Germline V CDR1 and CDR2: SGHKS, YYEKEE (reference sequence). The ends were cut back, 0 bases at V and 0 bases at J, with 7 bases in the middle. CDR3 residues: CASSLAQHSYEQYF. The CDR3 DNA is TGTGCCAGCAGCTTGGCACAGCACTCCTACGAGCAGTACTTC.

The rearrangement links TRBV6-5 to TRBJ1-2; the D is unclear. The V gene lost 7 bases and the J gene lost 6 bases, with 12 bases spanning the gap. CDR1 MNHEY and CDR2 SVGAGI come from the germline V gene. The CDR3 sequence is 12 residues long. CDR3 in amino acids: CASTRDFHGYTF. The CDR3 bases are TGTGCCAGCACCCGAGACTTCCATGGCTACACCTTC.

The chain is built from TRBV28 and TRBJ2-7, with TRBD2 as a possible D gene (6 bases). V was shortened by 4 bases and J by 4 bases, with 26 bases between the two germline ends. The CDR3 runs to 18 residues. From germline, CDR1 is MDHEN and CDR2 SYDVKM. The CDR3 spells CASSSPRGRPSGAYEQYF. CDR3 nucleotide sequence: TGTGCCAGCAGTTCCCCGCGGGGCCGCCCCTCGGGAGCTTACGAGCAGTACTTC.

The chain couples TRBV4-3 to TRBJ2-7; no clear D. CDR1 LGHNA and CDR2 YSLEER come from the germline V gene. Trimming stripped 0 bases from V and 3 bases from J, with 9 bases between. The CDR3 spans 14 residues. The CDR3 DNA reads as TGCGCCAGCAGCCAAGATCTGAGATACTACGAGCAGTACTTC. It is translated as CASSQDLRYYEQYF.

A note on this clone: Other DNA sequences from this sample encode an identical CDR3 as well. The chain couples TRBV7-2 to TRBJ2-7; D is unclear. Trimming pared 4 bases from V and 0 bases from J, leaving 4 bases between. The germline gives CDR1 SGHTA, CDR2 FQGNSA. This CDR3 contains 12 residues. Written as DNA, the CDR3 is TGTGCCAGCAGCTCATCCTCCTACGAGCAGTACTTC. It translates to CASSSSSYEQYF.

The chain carries TRBV6-5 and TRBJ2-7; a weak D match, TRBD2 (5 bases). There are 14 residues in the CDR3. Germline CDR1 MNHEY, CDR2 SVGAGI. The ends were cut back, 7 bases at V and 0 bases at J, with 13 bases in the middle. CDR3 sequence: CASNRAASSYEQYF. CDR3 DNA: TGTGCCAGCAATAGAGCGGCCAGCTCCTACGAGCAGTACTTC.

The chain uses TRBV5-1 and TRBJ1-4, with unresolved D. The CDR3 covers 14 residues. The germline CDR1 and CDR2 sequences are SGHRS and YFSETQ. V lost 1 base and J lost 4, with 8 bases in between. The CDR3 here is CASSLWQFNEKLFF. CDR3 coding DNA: TGCGCCAGCAGCTTGTGGCAGTTTAATGAAAAACTGTTTTTT.